The sequence of this T cell receptor beta chain was determined in a study of blood T cell repertoires in COVID-19. V gave up 5 bases and J gave up 0 bases, with 10 bases separating them. Germline CDR1 is KGHSH and CDR2 is LQKENI. CDR3 size: 14 residues. Original analysis: Nucleated cell number was recorded as an estimate derived from reference gene primer amplification. Sequencing used immunoSEQ multiplex PCR; TCRdb keeps in-frame clones, though not all of them. The DNA gave D and trimming, while V, J and clone size come from that table. The sample has some 150,000 clones; about 86% are singletons. The rearrangement joins TRBV18 to TRBJ2-5; D not resolved. The receptor was derived from an older woman with acute or convalescent COVID-19. The sequenced sample consisted of peripheral blood. DNA for the CDR3: TGTGCCAGCTCAGTAAGCTCGTACCAAGAGACCCAGTACTTC. This translates into CASSVSSYQETQYF. Complete variable domain (other parts from reference TRBV18 and TRBJ2-5): NAGVMQNPRHLVRRRGQEARLRCSPMKGHSHVYWYRQLPEEGLKFMVYLQKENIIDESGMPKERFSAEFPKEGPSILRIQQVVRGDSAAYFCASSVSSYQETQYFGPGTRLLVL.